One and the same sample provided the 30 T cell receptor beta chains below, sequenced in a study of blood T cells in healthy people across ages. Primers used in a second PCR of about 6 to 11 cycles were a sample-barcoded 5' primer and a J-beta primer mix. TCRdb fed the 5' RACE reads into MiXCR, producing one record per CDR3 protein. Among around 2 million distinct CDR3 sequences listed, approximately 40% were seen once. The sequencing input was blood. All receptors come from a human donor in good health.

The chain joins TRBV6-2 or TRBV6-3 to TRBJ2-1; 10 bases align to TRBD1. Germline loops: CDR1 MNHEY, CDR2 SVGEGT. With V trimmed by 2 bases and J by 4 bases, 11 bases remained unmatched. The length of the CDR3 is 18 residues. CDR3 loop: CASSYGTGVLFEYNEQFF. The CDR3, as DNA: TGTGCCAGCAGTTACGGGACAGGGGTGCTCTTTGAATACAATGAGCAGTTCTTC.

A word on this clonotype: A single base separates this from a much larger clone, so it may be a read error. The genes are TRBV7-9 and TRBJ2-1; weak D call: TRBD1 (5 bases). Trimming left V 1 base short and J 2 bases short, with 9 bases between. This CDR3 has 15 residues. In germline, CDR1 is SEHNR, CDR2 FQNEAQ (reference sequence). The CDR3 is CASSLGWGTYNEQFF. In DNA, the CDR3 is TGTGCCAGCAGCTTAGGATGGGGCACCTACAATGAGCAGTTCTTC.

In the case of this clonotype: At one of its ends the junction is not consistent with the germline gene, which may arise from a read error. The J gene is TRBJ1-1, the V gene TRBV9; possible D gene TRBD1, 6 bases. The CDR3 is made up of 14 amino acids. Germline CDR1 is SGDLS and CDR2 is YYNGEE. CDR3 loop: CASSGQVSGTGAFF. The CDR3 DNA reads as TGTGCCAGCAGCGGACAGGTTTCTGGCACTGGAGCTTTCTTT.

This chain links TRBV7-9 with TRBJ1-2; a weak D match, TRBD1 (6 bases). CDR1 is SEHNR, CDR2 FQNEAQ, per germline (reference sequence). CDR3 length: 18 residues. V gave up 2 bases and J gave up 1 base, with 20 bases separating them. CDR3 protein: CASSLLWSGAGGNYGYTF. The CDR3 nucleotides are TGTGCCAGCAGCTTACTTTGGTCGGGGGCCGGGGGTAACTATGGCTACACCTTC.

In its sample, this clonotype was seen a few times. This rearrangement joins TRBV4-1 to TRBJ1-2; 9 positions agree with TRBD1. The V segment lost 2 bases and the J segment 2 bases; nucleotides outside the gene matches: 12. Per germline, CDR1 MGHRA and CDR2 YSYEKL. The CDR3 is 18 residues long. The CDR3 sequence: CASSQRTSTGQGNYGYTF. The CDR3 nucleotides read TGCGCCAGCAGCCAACGAACATCCACGGGACAGGGAAACTATGGCTACACCTTC.

Details on this clonotype: Mismatch with germline at one junction end may stem from a read error. J is TRBJ2-3 and V is TRBV20-1; D unresolved. The CDR3 is 15 residues long. Germline assignment: CDR1 DFQATT and CDR2 SNEGSKA (reference sequence). CDR3: CSAREFGQTSDMQYF. The DNA for the CDR3 is TGCAGTGCTAGAGAATTTGGGCAGACCTCAGATATGCAGTATTTT.

There are a few counts of this clonotype. J is TRBJ2-5 and V is TRBV7-6; D gene uncertain. V shed 5 bases and J shed 5 bases, with 12 bases lying between them. Looked up from germline, CDR1 is SGHVS and CDR2 is FNYEAQ. CDR3 length equals 13 residues. The DNA for the CDR3 is TGTGCCAGCAGCCCCCACGCCACGGAGACCCAGTACTTC. Translation: CASSPHATETQYF.

The chain joins TRBV5-1 to TRBJ2-3; either TRBD1 or TRBD2 may fit D (5 bases each). The V end lost 4 bases, the J end lost 5 bases, and 17 bases lay between the germline ends. CDR3 size: 15 residues. Looked up from germline, CDR1 is SGHRS and CDR2 is YFSETQ. The CDR3 nucleotides are TGCGCCAGCAGCGAAACGGGACCCGGCGGAGATACGCAGTATTTT. Encoded protein: CASSETGPGGDTQYF. Filled out from reference TRBV5-1 and TRBJ2-3, the complete variable domain reads KAGVTQTPRYLIKTRGQQVTLSCSPISGHRSVSWYQQTPGQGLQFLFEYFSETQRNKGNFPGRFSGRQFSNSRSEMNVSTLELGDSALYLCASSETGPGGDTQYFGPGTRLTVL.

The chain couples TRBV4-1 to TRBJ2-7, with D possibly TRBD2 on 6 matching bases. This CDR3 spans 17 amino acids. Germline V CDR1 and CDR2: MGHRA, YSYEKL. The V gene lost 2 bases and the J gene lost 2 bases, with 19 bases spanning the gap. This CDR3 reads CASSQMGLEEGAYEQYF. CDR3 coding DNA: TGCGCCAGCAGCCAAATGGGACTCGAGGAGGGAGCCTACGAGCAGTACTTC.

This clonotype was picked up a small number of times. V is TRBV5-1 and J is TRBJ2-1, with 10 positions matching TRBD2. This CDR3 is built from 16 residues. Germline V CDR1 and CDR2: SGHRS, YFSETQ. J was trimmed by 9 bases and V by 4 bases; bases with no gene match: 13. The CDR3: CASSLTSSGGLGEQFF. The CDR3 nucleotides read TGCGCCAGCAGCCTGACTTCTAGCGGGGGTCTGGGTGAGCAGTTCTTC.

The CDR3 DNA reads TGTGCCAGCAGCGTACGCACCGGGACACTCAACTCCTACAATGAGCAGTACTTC. This translates into CASSVRTGTLNSYNEQYF. The gene calls are TRBV11-1 and TRBJ2-1; D may be TRBD1 (6 bases). Judging by the DNA end, TRBJ2-7 fits better; the J call may be wrong. The germline V gene encodes CDR1 SGHAT and CDR2 FQDESV (reference sequence). CDR3 length: 18 amino acids.

This chain connects TRBV7-2 to TRBJ2-3, with 8 bases matching TRBD2. The germline V gene encodes CDR1 SGHTA and CDR2 FQGNSA. The CDR3 consists of 16 residues. Unmatched junction bases numbered 8, after V lost 4 bases and J lost 2 bases. CDR3 sequence (DNA): TGTGCCAGCAGCTCGTTAGGAGCGGGGGTCACAGATACGCAGTATTTT. Protein product: CASSSLGAGVTDTQYF.

This clonotype was observed a few times. This chain links TRBV20-1 with TRBJ2-1, with D perhaps matching TRBD1 or TRBD2 (6 bases each). The CDR3 consists of 13 residues. Germline-derived CDR1 and CDR2 are DFQATT and SNEGSKA (reference sequence). Trimming removed 2 bases at V and 6 bases at J, with 11 bases between. CDR3 coding DNA: TGCAGTGCTAGATTACAGGGAGGCAATGAGCAGTTCTTC. It yields the protein CSARLQGGNEQFF.

A few counts support this clonotype. V gene TRBV3-1 combines with J gene TRBJ1-2; 7 nucleotides line up with TRBD1. Per germline, CDR1 LGHDT and CDR2 YNNKEL (reference sequence). The CDR3 has 17 residues. V shed 2 bases, J shed 1 base, and the junction held 10 bases outside the gene matches. CDR3 loop: CASSQTVGQYLNYGYTF. For the CDR3, the DNA is TGTGCCAGCAGCCAAACCGTGGGACAGTACCTTAACTATGGCTACACCTTC.

The sample holds a few counts of this clonotype. This chain joins TRBV7-2 and TRBJ1-2; D remains ambiguous. The CDR3 is made up of 14 amino acids. Germline values: CDR1 SGHTA, CDR2 FQGNSA. Trimming left V 1 base short and J 1 base short, with 7 bases between. Here the CDR3 DNA reads TGTGCCAGCAGCTTAGACCCCTATAACTATGGCTACACCTTC. It encodes CASSLDPYNYGYTF.

This clonotype showed up just a few times. V usage is TRBV7-9 and J usage is TRBJ2-1, with D unclear. Trimming left V 5 bases short and J 3 bases short, with 8 bases between. The CDR3 covers 13 residues. Germline lookup yields CDR1 SEHNR and CDR2 FQNEAQ (reference sequence). The DNA of the CDR3 is TGTGCCAGCAGCCCGACTTACTACAATGAGCAGTTCTTC. Its protein is CASSPTYYNEQFF.

Only a few counts were recorded for this clonotype. The chain has TRBV5-1 and TRBJ2-1, with TRBD2 matching over 10 bases. Trimming cost V 3 bases and J 10 bases; bases outside gene matches: 7. The CDR3 runs 14 residues. CDR1 is SGHRS, CDR2 YFSETQ, per germline. The CDR3: CASSSHTSGDEQFF. The CDR3 DNA reads TGCGCCAGCAGCTCCCATACTAGCGGGGACGAGCAGTTCTTC.

This clonotype was seen more than once but under ten times. This sequence joins TRBV4-1 and TRBJ2-3; D remains unclear. CDR3 length: 17 residues. V was trimmed by 0 bases and J by 1 base, leaving 14 bases between them. Germline-derived CDR1 and CDR2 are MGHRA and YSYEKL. Here the CDR3 DNA reads TGCGCCAGCAGCCAAGACACCGGTCTATCCGGCACAGATACGCAGTATTTT. It yields the protein CASSQDTGLSGTDTQYF.

The chain joins TRBV5-1 to TRBJ1-1; D call uncertain. Germline V gene lookup returns CDR1 SGHRS and CDR2 YFSETQ. The CDR3 runs to 17 residues. V lost 4 bases, J lost 5 bases, and 24 bases lay in between. The CDR3: CASSPSGGPARITEAFF. Written as DNA, the CDR3 is TGCGCCAGCAGCCCTTCCGGAGGGCCAGCTAGGATAACTGAAGCTTTCTTT.

CDR3 amino acids: CSASPPNRAYEQYF. In DNA form, the CDR3 reads TGCAGTGCTAGTCCGCCTAACCGCGCCTACGAGCAGTACTTC. V is TRBV20-1 and J is TRBJ2-7; D remains ambiguous. CDR3 size: 14 residues. The ends were cut back, 3 bases at V and 2 bases at J, with 14 bases in the middle. Germline V gene data show CDR1 as DFQATT and CDR2 as SNEGSKA (reference sequence).

This chain links TRBV11-2 with TRBJ2-1; tentatively, D is TRBD1 (5 bases). CDR1 is SGHAT and CDR2 is FQNNGV in the germline V gene. The CDR3 is 13 amino acids. V was shortened by 1 base and J by 10 bases, with 11 bases between the two germline ends. The CDR3 region has the DNA TGTGCCAGCAGCTTAGTAAGGGCAGGGGAGCAGTTCTTC. This codes for CASSLVRAGEQFF.

This clonotype was detected only a few times. This sequence joins TRBV4-3 and TRBJ2-1, with D tentatively TRBD2 (6 bases). V was shortened by 0 bases and J by 6 bases, with 18 bases between the two germline ends. The V gene's germline CDR1 is LGHNA and CDR2 YSLEER. This CDR3 region has 17 residues. CDR3 residues: CASSQEYGSEDLNEQFF. As DNA, the CDR3 is TGCGCCAGCAGCCAAGAATACGGGAGCGAGGATCTCAATGAGCAGTTCTTC.

This clonotype was counted only a few times. V usage is TRBV14 and J usage is TRBJ2-1, with no clear D. Looked up from germline, CDR1 is SGHDN and CDR2 is FVKESK. The CDR3 is 15 residues long. V gave up 1 base and J gave up 2 bases, with 9 bases separating them. The DNA of the CDR3 is TGTGCCAGCAGCCAAGTCCTAGGTCCCTACAATGAGCAGTTCTTC. Its translation: CASSQVLGPYNEQFF.

In this sample, this clonotype turned up a few times. Possible read error: a much larger clone is one base away. V and J are TRBV28 and TRBJ2-7; 7 nucleotides match TRBD1. Germline-derived CDR1 and CDR2 are MDHEN and SYDVKM. The trim removed 0 bases at V and 2 bases at J, leaving 1 base unmatched. The CDR3 totals 14 residues. This CDR3 is CASSLWTGTYEQYF. In DNA, the CDR3 is TGTGCCAGCAGTTTATGGACAGGGACCTACGAGCAGTACTTC.

This clonotype was counted only a few times. The chain couples TRBV24-1 to TRBJ2-1; unclear D gene. V was pared by 2 bases and J by 7 bases, with 17 bases between. Germline CDR1 is KGHDR and CDR2 is SFDVKD. The CDR3 has 16 residues. CDR3 DNA: TGTGCCACCAGTGATTCCGCAGACGATAACCCAAATGAGCAGTTCTTC. As protein: CATSDSADDNPNEQFF.

This chain joins TRBV20-1 and TRBJ2-3, with 7 bases lining up with TRBD2. CDR1 and CDR2 from the germline V gene are DFQATT and SNEGSKA (reference sequence). V lost 3 bases and J lost 7; bases outside the gene matches: 10. This CDR3 is built from 14 residues. CDR3 protein: CSASSETSINTQYF. In DNA form, the CDR3 reads TGCAGTGCTAGTTCCGAGACTAGCATAAATACGCAGTATTTT.

This clonotype occurred a few times. This chain joins TRBV20-1 and TRBJ2-4; 7 bases map to TRBD2. The DNA matches TRBJ2-5 better at its end, which makes the J call doubtful. Germline loops: CDR1 DFQATT, CDR2 SNEGSKA (reference sequence). This CDR3 spans 16 amino acids. DNA for the CDR3: TGCAGTGCTAGAGCTTGGGGGGGTGGACTCTCGGAGACCCAGTACTTC. Its protein product is CSARAWGGGLSETQYF.

The chain links TRBV6-2 or TRBV6-3 to TRBJ2-7; possibly TRBD1 or TRBD2 for D (5 bases each). V lost 10 bases, J lost 0 bases, and 10 bases lay in between. Germline lookup yields CDR1 MNHEY and CDR2 SVGEGT. The CDR3 sequence is 12 residues long. The CDR3 region is CATSGPSYEQYF. In DNA, the CDR3 is TGTGCCACGTCGGGGCCCTCCTACGAGCAGTACTTC.

The V call is TRBV12-3 or TRBV12-4, the J call TRBJ2-1; D call uncertain. The ends were cut back, 6 bases at V and 2 bases at J, with 11 bases in the middle. The CDR3 has 14 amino acids. The CDR3 reads CASRPRAAYNEQFF. The CDR3 DNA follows: TGTGCCAGCAGGCCCCGGGCAGCCTACAATGAGCAGTTCTTC.

CDR3 nucleotides: TGCGCCAGCAGCCGAGCAATTAGCTCCTACAATGAGCAGTTCTTC. It specifies CASSRAISSYNEQFF. This rearrangement joins TRBV4-3 to TRBJ2-1, with D uncertain. The CDR3 extends over 15 amino acids. Trimming removed 4 bases at V and 0 bases at J, with 10 bases between. Per germline, CDR1 LGHNA and CDR2 YSLEER.